The 3 T cell receptor beta chains below were found in one sample sequenced in a study of blood T cells in healthy people across ages. A second about 7 to 11 cycle PCR used barcoded and J-beta primers. From the 5' RACE reads, TCRdb called clonotypes with MiXCR, one entry per CDR3 protein. The sample has fewer than 700,000 distinct CDR3 sequences; roughly 43% are singletons. Sample: blood. Source of these receptors: a man older than 75 in good health.

Points on this clonotype: A clone one base away is much larger, so this may be a read error. The chain is built from TRBV7-9 and TRBJ2-5; TRBD1 is a possible D gene (5 bases). The CDR3 runs 17 residues. The germline V gene encodes CDR1 SEHNR and CDR2 FQNEAQ (reference sequence). V lost 5 bases to trimming and J lost 11 bases, with 30 bases between them. The CDR3 DNA reads as TGTGCCAGCAGCCCTCCCCAGGGATGGGTCTCCTACAATGAGCAGTACTTC. This translates into CASSPPQGWVSYNEQYF. The full variable domain, completed using reference TRBV7-9 and TRBJ2-5, is DTGVSQNPRHKITKRGQNVTFRCDPISEHNRLYWYRQTLGQGPEFLTYFQNEAQLEKSRLLSDRFSAERPKGSFSTLEIQRTEQGDSAMYLCASSPPQGWVSYNEQYFGPGTRLLVL.

The sample holds a few counts of this clonotype. The chain carries TRBV7-9 and TRBJ2-5; 7 positions match TRBD2. TRBJ2-7 explains the end of the DNA better; the J call may be wrong. CDR3 length equals 16 residues. Germline CDR1 reads SEHNR; CDR2 reads FQNEAQ (reference sequence). Written as DNA, the CDR3 is TGTGCCAGCAGCTTATCGTCGGGAGGCGTCTCCTACGAGCAGTACTTC. It specifies CASSLSSGGVSYEQYF.

This clonotype was counted only a few times. V and J are TRBV9 and TRBJ2-7; D might be TRBD1 or TRBD2, each matching 5 bases. This CDR3 comprises 13 residues. Looked up from germline, CDR1 is SGDLS and CDR2 is YYNGEE. Trimming cost V 4 bases and J 3 bases, with 11 bases left between them. CDR3: CASSKRDGYEQYF. The CDR3 DNA sequence: TGTGCCAGCAGCAAGAGGGACGGCTACGAGCAGTACTTC.